These 19 T cell receptor beta chains share one sample of origin, sequenced in a study of T cell responses to AZD1222 COVID-19 vaccine. The method was immunoSEQ multiplex PCR; TCRdb's version includes in-frame clones alone and lacks a portion of them. The sample lists some 140,000 clones, 90% occurring once. The sample was peripheral blood, taken on day 0 of AZD1222 vaccination. All receptors derive from an adult in good health.

This chain uses TRBV6-5 with TRBJ2-7, with D tentatively TRBD2 (6 bases). The CDR3 has 15 residues. The germline CDR1 and CDR2 sequences are MNHEY and SVGAGI. V was cut by 2 bases and J by 1 base, with 12 bases left in between. The CDR3 sequence: CASSYGTSRSYEQYF. The CDR3 DNA follows: TGTGCCAGCAGTTACGGGACTTCCCGATCCTACGAGCAGTACTTC.

J is TRBJ1-1 and V is TRBV5-1, with 8 bases identical to TRBD1. Per germline, CDR1 SGHRS and CDR2 YFSETQ. Germline trimming cut 4 bases from V and 5 bases from J; bases unmatched to any gene: 10. There are 15 residues in the CDR3. CDR3 coding DNA: TGCGCCAGCAGCGCGCTCCACAGGGGGGGTACTGAAGCTTTCTTT. Protein: CASSALHRGGTEAFF.

This sequence joins TRBV2 and TRBJ2-7; D ambiguous. This CDR3 has 11 amino acids. Trimming stripped 8 bases from V and 0 bases from J, with 5 bases between. Germline-derived CDR1 and CDR2 are SNHLY and FYNNEI. For the CDR3, the DNA is TGTGCCAGCCACTACTCCTACGAGCAGTACTTC. Its protein product is CASHYSYEQYF.

The chain recombines TRBV5-5 with TRBJ1-2; tentatively, D is TRBD1 (5 bases). The germline CDR1 and CDR2 sequences are SGHKS and YYEKEE (reference sequence). Trimming took 0 bases from V and 3 from J, leaving 12 bases between them. This CDR3 spans 15 amino acids. CDR3 residues: CASSLAAGGDYGYTF. CDR3 in DNA: TGTGCCAGCAGCTTGGCGGCAGGAGGGGACTATGGCTACACCTTC. The full variable domain, completed using reference TRBV5-5 and TRBJ1-2, is DAGVTQSPTHLIKTRGQQVTLRCSPISGHKSVSWYQQVLGQGPQFIFQYYEKEERGRGNFPDRFSARQFPNYSSELNVNALLLGDSALYLCASSLAAGGDYGYTFGSGTRLTVV.

This clone was detected a few times. The J gene is TRBJ1-1, the V gene TRBV7-8; no definite D call. From germline, CDR1 is SGHVS and CDR2 FQNEAQ. CDR3 length: 15 residues. V lost 6 bases to trimming and J lost 1 base, with 15 bases between them. CDR3 residues: CASRYTTVPNTEAFF. CDR3 in DNA: TGTGCCAGCAGATATACTACCGTCCCGAACACTGAAGCTTTCTTT. The whole variable domain, remainder taken from reference TRBV7-8 and TRBJ1-1, is GAGVSQSPRYKVAKRGQDVALRCDPISGHVSLFWYQQALGQGPEFLTYFQNEAQLDKSGLPSDRFFAERPEGSVSTLKIQRTQQEDSAVYLCASRYTTVPNTEAFFGQGTRLTVV.

The chain employs TRBV6-4 and TRBJ2-1; 10 bases line up with TRBD2. Germline V gene lookup returns CDR1 MRHNA and CDR2 SNTAGT. V lost 3 bases, J lost 5 bases, and 4 bases stayed unmatched. This CDR3 contains 15 residues. The CDR3 DNA reads TGTGCCAGCAGTGAGGGAGCGGGGGGGCACAATGAGCAGTTCTTC. Protein product: CASSEGAGGHNEQFF.

This rearrangement joins TRBV30 to TRBJ1-2; perhaps TRBD1 as D (5 bases). The V and J ends lost 3 bases and 4 bases respectively, with 12 bases between them. The CDR3 runs to 13 residues. Per germline, CDR1 GTSNPN and CDR2 SVGIG (reference sequence). The CDR3 reads CAWRGTAAYGYTF. CDR3 nucleotide sequence: TGTGCCTGGAGGGGGACGGCAGCCTATGGCTACACCTTC.

As DNA, the CDR3 is TGTGCCACCAGAAAATCCGGGGAGAACACTGAAGCTTTCTTT. It is translated as CATRKSGENTEAFF. The J gene is TRBJ1-1, the V gene TRBV24-1; D remains unclear. The germline gives CDR1 KGHDR, CDR2 SFDVKD. V lost 7 bases to trimming and J lost 1 base, with 12 bases between them. CDR3 size: 14 residues.

The V gene is TRBV2, the J gene TRBJ1-5; D is ambiguous. Germline V CDR1 and CDR2: SNHLY, FYNNEI. V dropped 6 bases and J dropped 5 bases, with 20 bases sitting between them. This CDR3 contains 16 residues. CDR3 nucleotides: TGTGCCAGCAGCGGTGGGTTACTAGCGGGCGATCAGCCCCAGCATTTT. As protein: CASSGGLLAGDQPQHF.

About this clone itself: One end of the junction fails to match germline, which may point to a read error. The V and J genes are TRBV7-7 and TRBJ2-7, with TRBD1 identical over 7 bases. The germline CDR1 and CDR2 sequences are SSHAT and FNYEAQ (reference sequence). The CDR3 loop spans 13 amino acids. CDR3 coding DNA: TGTGCTAGCAGCGCACGGGACAGCTACGAGCAGTACTTC. Its translation is CASSARDSYEQYF.

The chain recombines TRBV7-3 with TRBJ1-2; D is undetermined. Germline CDR1 and CDR2: SGHTA and FQGTGA. V dropped 5 bases and J dropped 3 bases, with 16 bases sitting between them. The CDR3 runs 15 residues. For the CDR3, the DNA is TGTGCCAGCAGCCAATCGATATCTGGAGACTATGGCTACACCTTC. The encoded protein is CASSQSISGDYGYTF.

Only a few counts were recorded for this clone. The chain joins TRBV7-9 to TRBJ2-6, with D uncertain. Trimming took off 5 bases at V and 2 bases at J, with 4 bases between the two ends. From germline, CDR1 is SEHNR and CDR2 FQNEAQ (reference sequence). This CDR3 has 13 residues. CDR3 nucleotides: TGTGCCAGCAGCCCGGCTGGGGCCAACGTCCTGACTTTC. It is translated as CASSPAGANVLTF.

The chain combines TRBV7-9 with TRBJ2-5, with D unresolved. Germline values: CDR1 SEHNR, CDR2 FQNEAQ (reference sequence). The CDR3 extends over 13 amino acids. V was clipped by 5 bases and J by 2 bases, with 9 bases between them. CDR3 residues: CASSPLSQETQYF. The CDR3 coding sequence is TGTGCCAGCAGCCCCTTATCTCAAGAGACCCAGTACTTC.

This chain links TRBV7-6 with TRBJ2-3; 7 nucleotides agree with TRBD2. Germline V gives CDR1 SGHVS, CDR2 FNYEAQ. This CDR3 contains 18 residues. After removal of 5 bases from V and 1 base from J, the junction contained 15 bases not matched to a gene. The CDR3 DNA follows: TGTGCCAGCAGCCCACCCGGTCGGGGGGTCTTAGGCACAGATACGCAGTATTTT. Residues: CASSPPGRGVLGTDTQYF.

This sequence joins TRBV7-9 and TRBJ1-2; D is ambiguous. The V and J ends lost 10 bases and 11 bases respectively, with 29 bases between them. Germline-derived CDR1 and CDR2 are SEHNR and FQNEAQ (reference sequence). CDR3 length equals 15 residues. CDR3: CATILIQEAAVLYTF. The CDR3 DNA is TGTGCCACCATACTAATTCAGGAGGCTGCTGTTTTGTACACCTTC.

The chain joins TRBV5-6 to TRBJ1-3; 8 nucleotides align to TRBD1. This CDR3 contains 16 residues. CDR1 is SGHDT and CDR2 is YYEEEE in the germline V gene. The J segment lost 3 bases and the V segment lost 2 bases, leaving 7 bases of the junction unmatched. CDR3 amino acids: CASSLDRGPYGNTIYF. CDR3 nucleotide sequence: TGTGCCAGCAGCTTAGACAGGGGCCCGTATGGAAACACCATATATTTT.

The gene calls are TRBV6-2 or TRBV6-3 and TRBJ2-7; D is undetermined. The CDR3 spans 12 residues. V was cut by 2 bases and J by 5 bases, with 7 bases left in between. CDR1 and CDR2 from the germline V gene are MNHEY and SVGEGT. CDR3 amino acids: CASSYKAHEQYF. DNA for the CDR3: TGTGCCAGCAGTTACAAGGCGCACGAGCAGTACTTC.

This sequence joins TRBV9 and TRBJ2-1, with 7 bases aligning to TRBD1. Trimming took 3 bases from V and 8 from J; bases not matched to a gene: 14. The CDR3 consists of 16 residues. Germline V gives CDR1 SGDLS, CDR2 YYNGEE. The CDR3: CASSERSARGLDEQFF. As DNA, the CDR3 is TGTGCCAGCAGCGAGCGGTCGGCTAGGGGGCTCGATGAGCAGTTCTTC.

The CDR3, as DNA: TGTGCCAGCAGTTACTTCCCCCGGGACAGGGTAACGTACTTACCTGGTGAGCAGTTCTTC. Translation: CASSYFPRDRVTYLPGEQFF. The genes are TRBV6-2 or TRBV6-3 and TRBJ2-1; TRBD1 matches 9 bases. The germline gives CDR1 MNHEY, CDR2 SVGEGT. V shed 1 base and J 9 bases; nucleotides not matched to a gene: 22. This CDR3 is built from 20 residues.